This T cell receptor (beta chain) is from a study of shared clonotypes between healthy human individuals. The CDR3 is 15 residues long. CDR1 is LNHDA, CDR2 SQIVND, per germline (reference sequence). V was clipped by 5 bases and J by 6 bases, with 17 bases between them. Profiling relied on immunoSEQ multiplex PCR, and the TCRdb table lists in-frame clones only, not all of them. Here the sample spans 150,000 to 200,000 clones, 90% to 95% being singletons. A few counts support this clone. Other nucleotide sequences in the sample specify the same CDR3. The source material was naive CD4+ T cells sorted from blood. Subset here: CD45RA+ positively selected. The chain joins TRBV19 to TRBJ1-5, with a weak D call TRBD1 (5 bases). The source is a woman in her thirties in good health. The CDR3 here is CASSVPGTISQPQHF. The CDR3 nucleotides are TGTGCCAGTAGTGTTCCCGGGACGATCAGTCAGCCCCAGCATTTT.